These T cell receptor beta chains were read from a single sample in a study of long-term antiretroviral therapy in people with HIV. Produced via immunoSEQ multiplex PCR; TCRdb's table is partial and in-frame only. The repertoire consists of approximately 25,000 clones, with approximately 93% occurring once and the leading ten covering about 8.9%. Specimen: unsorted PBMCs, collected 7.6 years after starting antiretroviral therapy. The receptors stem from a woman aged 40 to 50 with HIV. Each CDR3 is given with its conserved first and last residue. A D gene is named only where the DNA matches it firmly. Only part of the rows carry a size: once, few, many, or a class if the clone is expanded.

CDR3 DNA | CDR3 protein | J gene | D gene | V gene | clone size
TGTGCCAGCAGTGGTACCAACGTGGGGAACACTGAAGCTTTCTTT | CASSGTNVGNTEAFF | TRBJ1-1 | - | TRBV2 | -
TGCGCCAGCAGCCAGTCCTCTACAGGGCGCAGCTATGGCTACACCTTC | CASSQSSTGRSYGYTF | TRBJ1-2 | - | TRBV4-1 | -
TGCGCCAGCAGCCGAACGACACCAACCTCTGGAAACACCATATATTTT | CASSRTTPTSGNTIYF | TRBJ1-3 | - | TRBV4-1 | -
TGTGCCAGCAGCGCTCCAGGGGGGCCCACAGATACGCAGTATTTT | CASSAPGGPTDTQYF | TRBJ2-3 | - | TRBV28 | -
TGCAGCGTTACAAGGCCTGGAAGGACCGGGGAGCTGTTTTTT | CSVTRPGRTGELFF | TRBJ2-2 | - | TRBV29-1 | -
TGTGCCAGTCGGAACGCGGTCTCCCCCTACGAGCAGTACTTC | CASRNAVSPYEQYF | TRBJ2-7 | - | TRBV18 | -
TGCGCCAGCAGCCAAGCGACAGGGAAGAACACTGAAGCTTTCTTT | CASSQATGKNTEAFF | TRBJ1-1 | TRBD1 | TRBV4-1 | -
TGTGCCAGCAGCTTAGGTTTTAACACTGAAGCTTTCTTT | CASSLGFNTEAFF | TRBJ1-1 | - | TRBV7-9 | -
TGTGCCAGCAGTTTGGTAGGGCAGGGAGAGACCCAGTACTTC | CASSLVGQGETQYF | TRBJ2-5 | - | TRBV28 | -
TGCAGCGTCGAAAAGGGGGCAACCGAGCAGTACTTC | CSVEKGATEQYF | TRBJ2-7 | TRBD1 | TRBV29-1 | once
TGTGCCAGCAGCAAAGAGAGTGGAGCGGGGCCCCTCTACGAGCAGTACTTC | CASSKESGAGPLYEQYF | TRBJ2-7 | - | TRBV21-1 | -
TGCGCCAGCACCATGATGGGGCGGTACAATGAGCAGTTCTTC | CASTMMGRYNEQFF | TRBJ2-1 | - | TRBV5-1 | -
TGTGCCAGCAGCCCTCGGGGGCTGTCTTTAGGGGAGCAGTTCTTC | CASSPRGLSLGEQFF | TRBJ2-1 | - | TRBV9 | -
TGTGCCAGCACCTTGGGCCAAGAGACCCAGTACTTC | CASTLGQETQYF | TRBJ2-5 | - | TRBV7-8 | -
TGTGCCAGCAGCTTAGGTGGAAGCACAGATACGCAGTATTTT | CASSLGGSTDTQYF | TRBJ2-3 | - | TRBV11-1 | -
TGTGCCAGCTCACCACCTGCGACAGGGGGAAAGCGGGGCTACACCTTC | CASSPPATGGKRGYTF | TRBJ1-2 | TRBD1 | TRBV18 | -